These 29 T cell receptor beta chains share one sample of origin, sequenced in a study of blood T cell repertoires in COVID-19. The assay was immunoSEQ multiplex PCR, and TCRdb's table has in-frame clones only and misses some. The sample gives 120,000 to 150,000 clones, roughly 81% of which show up once; 8% to 9% is in the top ten. The sequencing sample was made of peripheral blood. The receptors derive from a human donor with acute or convalescent COVID-19. The donor label of this sample is uncertain.

The genes are TRBV5-4 and TRBJ1-3; D is possibly TRBD1 (6 bases). The CDR3 totals 15 residues. Trimming pared 3 bases from V and 2 bases from J, leaving 12 bases between. Germline loops: CDR1 SGHNT, CDR2 YYREEE (reference sequence). CDR3 sequence reads: CASSSTGNAGNTIYF. CDR3 DNA sequence: TGTGCCAGCAGCTCGACAGGTAACGCTGGAAACACCATATATTTT. The full variable domain, its missing parts supplied by reference TRBV5-4 and TRBJ1-3, is ETGVTQSPTHLIKTRGQQVTLRCSSQSGHNTVSWYQQALGQGPQFIFQYYREEENGRGNFPPRFSGLQFPNYSSELNVNALELDDSALYLCASSSTGNAGNTIYFGEGSWLTVV.

The chain links TRBV9 to TRBJ2-5, with TRBD2 matching over 7 bases. The J segment lost 3 bases and the V segment lost 0 bases, leaving 2 bases of the junction unmatched. This CDR3 has 14 amino acids. The germline gives CDR1 SGDLS, CDR2 YYNGEE. The CDR3 nucleotides are TGTGCCAGCAGCGTAGGGGGAGGGAAAGAGACCCAGTACTTC. Translated, it gives CASSVGGGKETQYF.

The J gene is TRBJ1-5, the V gene TRBV4-1; the match to TRBD1 covers 7 bases. Germline trimming cut 3 bases from V and 1 base from J; bases unmatched to any gene: 6. Germline loops: CDR1 MGHRA, CDR2 YSYEKL. The CDR3 sequence is 16 residues long. The CDR3: CASSQSSTGSNQPQHF. For the CDR3, the DNA is TGCGCCAGCAGCCAGTCTTCGACAGGGAGCAATCAGCCCCAGCATTTT.

This clone appeared a single time. CDR3 DNA sequence: TGTGCCAGCAGCTTAGGTTACAGGGGGCGCGAGGGCTACACCTTC. Amino acids: CASSLGYRGREGYTF. The chain combines TRBV7-9 with TRBJ1-2; 9 positions agree with TRBD1. Germline values: CDR1 SEHNR, CDR2 FQNEAQ (reference sequence). Trimming at V came to 1 base and at J to 8 bases, leaving 8 bases not matched to a gene. The CDR3 sequence is 15 residues long.

The gene calls are TRBV18 and TRBJ2-6; the D is unclear. The CDR3 has 13 residues. The ends were cut back, 3 bases at V and 9 bases at J, with 9 bases in the middle. Germline lookup yields CDR1 KGHSH and CDR2 LQKENI. The CDR3 protein is CASSPEQYNVLTF. The CDR3 DNA reads as TGTGCCAGCTCACCCGAACAGTACAACGTCCTGACTTTC.

This clone occurred a few times. V gene TRBV2 combines with J gene TRBJ2-7; 11 nucleotides match TRBD2. The germline gives CDR1 SNHLY, CDR2 FYNNEI. This CDR3 is 15 amino acids long. V shed 3 bases, J shed 4 bases, and the junction held 5 bases outside the gene matches. CDR3 sequence reads: CASSDRLAGRYEQYV. In DNA, the CDR3 is TGTGCCAGCAGTGACCGACTAGCGGGGAGATACGAGCAGTACGTC.

The V call is TRBV19, the J call TRBJ1-1; D might be TRBD1 (5 bases). With 1 base removed from V and 1 base from J, the gap between germline ends came to 7 bases. This CDR3 comprises 14 residues. The germline gives CDR1 LNHDA, CDR2 SQIVND (reference sequence). The CDR3 bases are TGTGCCAGTAGTATAGGGGGCTGGAACACTGAAGCTTTCTTT. Amino acids: CASSIGGWNTEAFF.

V and J are TRBV7-9 and TRBJ1-2, with TRBD1 matching 12 bases. Unmatched junction bases numbered 11, after V lost 0 bases and J lost 6 bases. The CDR3 covers 18 residues. Germline V gene sequence: CDR1 SEHNR, CDR2 FQNEAQ (reference sequence). The CDR3 nucleotides are TGTGCCAGCAGCTTAGCCGGGACAGGGGGCGTCGGGTGGGATGGCTACACCTTC. Its translation is CASSLAGTGGVGWDGYTF. The variable domain in full, completed from reference TRBV7-9 and TRBJ1-2, reads DTGVSQNPRHKITKRGQNVTFRCDPISEHNRLYWYRQTLGQGPEFLTYFQNEAQLEKSRLLSDRFSAERPKGSFSTLEIQRTEQGDSAMYLCASSLAGTGGVGWDGYTFGSGTRLTVV.

This clone has just one count. This chain connects TRBV19 to TRBJ2-4; D perhaps matches TRBD1 (5 bases). The V gene lost 5 bases and the J gene lost 3 bases, with 14 bases spanning the gap. CDR1 and CDR2 from the germline V gene are LNHDA and SQIVND (reference sequence). The CDR3 is 15 amino acids. DNA for the CDR3: TGTGCCAGTAGTCTCGGACATATGGGCAAAAACATTCAGTACTTC. This codes for CASSLGHMGKNIQYF.

The V and J genes are TRBV6-1 and TRBJ1-2; no clear D. From germline, CDR1 is MNHNS and CDR2 SASEGT. The CDR3 totals 13 residues. Trimming removed 1 base from V and 4 bases from J, with 7 bases in between. Here the CDR3 reads CASSEEPGYGYTF. DNA for the CDR3: TGTGCCAGCAGTGAAGAGCCGGGCTATGGCTACACCTTC.

CDR3 bases: TGTGCCAGGGGGACCAGCGGGACCGGGGAGCTGTTTTTT. This codes for CARGTSGTGELFF. The V gene is TRBV2, the J gene TRBJ2-2; TRBD2 might be the D (6 bases). The V gene's germline CDR1 is SNHLY and CDR2 FYNNEI. The CDR3 runs 13 residues. V dropped 9 bases and J dropped 5 bases, with 13 bases sitting between them.

The rearrangement links TRBV11-3 to TRBJ1-2; D may be TRBD1 (6 bases). Per germline, CDR1 SGHNT and CDR2 YENEEA. Between the trimmed V and J ends, which lost 4 bases and 4 bases, there was a span of 19 bases. This CDR3 has 16 amino acids. CDR3 in amino acids: CASSSLRRDKSYGYTF. The CDR3 nucleotides read TGTGCCAGCAGCTCGTTGCGCCGGGACAAGTCCTATGGCTACACCTTC.

The V gene is TRBV2, the J gene TRBJ1-5; D remains ambiguous. Trimming removed 5 bases from V and 0 bases from J, with 8 bases in between. This CDR3 has 14 residues. Germline CDR1 SNHLY, CDR2 FYNNEI. CDR3 residues: CASSSLYSNQPQHF. CDR3 coding DNA: TGTGCCAGCAGTTCTCTATATAGCAATCAGCCCCAGCATTTT.

The V and J genes are TRBV9 and TRBJ1-6; D ambiguous. The CDR3 consists of 12 residues. Germline CDR1 SGDLS, CDR2 YYNGEE. Trimming stripped 0 bases from V and 10 bases from J, with 5 bases between. CDR3 residues: CASSVESSPLHF. In DNA form, the CDR3 reads TGTGCCAGCAGCGTAGAGAGCTCACCCCTCCACTTT.

The J gene is TRBJ1-5, the V gene TRBV19; TRBD1 aligns across 7 bases. The CDR3 is 16 residues long. Unmatched junction bases numbered 11, after V lost 5 bases and J lost 4 bases. The germline gives CDR1 LNHDA, CDR2 SQIVND (reference sequence). CDR3 nucleotides: TGTGCCAGTAGTGTTCCGATGGACAGGAGAAATCAGCCCCAGCATTTT. Translation: CASSVPMDRRNQPQHF. Full variable domain (missing parts from reference TRBV19 and TRBJ1-5): DGGITQSPKYLFRKEGQNVTLSCEQNLNHDAMYWYRQDPGQGLRLIYYSQIVNDFQKGDIAEGYSVSREKKESFPLTVTSAQKNPTAFYLCASSVPMDRRNQPQHFGDGTRLSIL.

In its sample, this clone was seen a few times. This sequence joins TRBV7-8 and TRBJ1-2, with TRBD1 identical over 9 bases. The CDR3 spans 14 residues. V shed 3 bases, J shed 7 bases, and the junction held 6 bases outside the gene matches. Germline CDR1 reads SGHVS; CDR2 reads FQNEAQ. Written as DNA, the CDR3 is TGTGCCAGCAGCTTTACGGGACAGGGCCCTGGCTACACCTTC. This encodes CASSFTGQGPGYTF.

This chain joins TRBV6-4 and TRBJ1-1, with D unclear. Looked up from germline, CDR1 is MRHNA and CDR2 is SNTAGT. The CDR3 covers 12 residues. With 2 bases removed from V and 3 bases from J, the gap between germline ends came to 4 bases. The CDR3 reads CASSDEHTEAFF. The CDR3 nucleotides are TGTGCCAGCAGTGACGAGCACACTGAAGCTTTCTTT.

This clone was counted only a few times. The rearrangement joins TRBV27 to TRBJ1-5; D not certain. The CDR3 covers 15 residues. Germline CDR1 MNHEY, CDR2 SMNVEV (reference sequence). V lost 0 bases and J lost 3, with 9 bases in between. In DNA, the CDR3 is TGTGCCAGCAGTTTATCATGGGCCTCCAATCAGCCCCAGCATTTT. Its protein is CASSLSWASNQPQHF.

The rearrangement links TRBV19 to TRBJ2-5, with TRBD2 matching over 7 bases. Germline loops: CDR1 LNHDA, CDR2 SQIVND (reference sequence). Trimming cost V 1 base and J 4 bases; bases outside gene matches: 3. There are 14 residues in the CDR3. CDR3 in amino acids: CASSIGSGGETQYF. The CDR3, as DNA: TGTGCCAGTAGTATAGGATCGGGGGGAGAGACCCAGTACTTC.

This clone was detected once. The chain is built from TRBV11-2 and TRBJ2-2; 9 positions match TRBD1. The CDR3 sequence is 15 residues long. Trimming at V came to 8 bases and at J to 6 bases, leaving 10 bases not matched to a gene. Germline CDR1 and CDR2: SGHAT and FQNNGV. DNA of the CDR3: TGTGCCAGCGCCCGGGGACAGGGTATATCCGGGGAGCTGTTTTTT. Encoded protein: CASARGQGISGELFF.

V usage is TRBV5-1 and J usage is TRBJ1-4; D ambiguous. The germline V gene encodes CDR1 SGHRS and CDR2 YFSETQ. This CDR3 spans 17 amino acids. Trimming took off 2 bases at V and 0 bases at J, with 14 bases between the two ends. This CDR3 is CASSFSGRLTTNEKLFF. Here the CDR3 DNA reads TGCGCCAGCAGCTTCTCTGGCAGACTTACAACTAATGAAAAACTGTTTTTT.

This chain links TRBV4-1 with TRBJ1-1; D not certain. Looked up from germline, CDR1 is MGHRA and CDR2 is YSYEKL. There are 13 residues in the CDR3. Trimming stripped 0 bases from V and 5 bases from J, with 7 bases between. The CDR3 DNA sequence: TGCGCCAGCAGCCAAGATCGGTGGACTGAAGCTTTCTTT. The encoded protein is CASSQDRWTEAFF.

The V and J genes are TRBV5-4 and TRBJ2-5; possible D gene TRBD2, 7 bases. Per the germline V gene, CDR1 is SGHNT and CDR2 is YYREEE (reference sequence). Trimming stripped 0 bases from V and 4 bases from J, with 10 bases between. This CDR3 has 14 amino acids. In DNA form, the CDR3 reads TGTGCCAGCAGCTTGGGGGGGGGCGGAGAGACCCAGTACTTC. Protein sequence: CASSLGGGGETQYF.

The rearrangement links TRBV9 to TRBJ1-4, with D tentatively TRBD1 (5 bases). The germline V and J ends were trimmed by 4 bases and 7 bases, with 20 bases remaining between them. CDR1 SGDLS and CDR2 YYNGEE come from the germline V gene. This CDR3 contains 16 residues. CDR3 amino acids: CASSFRGAGKGEKLFF. In nucleotides, the CDR3 is TGTGCCAGCAGCTTTCGTGGGGCAGGGAAAGGTGAAAAACTGTTTTTT. Looking up the rest from reference TRBV9 and TRBJ1-4 gives the full variable domain: DSGVTQTPKHLITATGQRVTLRCSPRSGDLSVYWYQQSLDQGLQFLIQYYNGEERAKGNILERFSAQQFPDLHSELNLSSLELGDSALYFCASSFRGAGKGEKLFFGSGTQLSVL.

The rearrangement links TRBV19 to TRBJ2-1; 9 nucleotides match TRBD2. The V gene's germline CDR1 is LNHDA and CDR2 SQIVND (reference sequence). V dropped 5 bases and J dropped 4; count of bases not matched to a gene: 6. The CDR3 covers 15 residues. CDR3 loop: CASSFAGGPYNEQFF. In nucleotides, the CDR3 is TGTGCCAGTAGTTTTGCGGGGGGGCCGTACAATGAGCAGTTCTTC.

This clone was picked up one time. The chain couples TRBV14 to TRBJ1-1; 7 nucleotides align to TRBD1. This CDR3 is 16 amino acids long. J gave up 6 bases and V 2 bases, and 12 bases lay outside the gene matches. Per the germline V gene, CDR1 is SGHDN and CDR2 is FVKESK. The CDR3 nucleotides are TGTGCCAGCAGCCAAAGGTCTCCCCGGGGACAGCCTGAAGCTTTCTTT. This sequence encodes CASSQRSPRGQPEAFF.

The chain uses TRBV30 and TRBJ2-7; 8 bases fit TRBD1. Per the germline V gene, CDR1 is GTSNPN and CDR2 is SVGIG (reference sequence). This CDR3 has 15 amino acids. V shed 1 base, J shed 2 bases, and the junction held 7 bases outside the gene matches. This CDR3 reads CAWSGQGTRAYEQYF. The CDR3 DNA reads TGTGCCTGGAGTGGACAGGGGACCCGGGCCTACGAGCAGTACTTC.

The chain recombines TRBV11-3 with TRBJ2-3; 8 bases align to TRBD2. Germline CDR1 SGHNT, CDR2 YENEEA. V shed 8 bases and J 2 bases; nucleotides not matched to a gene: 9. The CDR3 sequence is 15 residues long. CDR3 region: CASSGGADSTDTQYF. For the CDR3, the DNA is TGTGCCAGCTCGGGGGGGGCGGACTCCACAGATACGCAGTATTTT.

The chain combines TRBV10-3 with TRBJ2-5; the match to TRBD1 covers 7 bases. J lost 2 bases, V lost 3 bases, and 6 bases had no gene match. The V gene's germline CDR1 is ENHRY and CDR2 SYGVKD. The CDR3 is 15 residues long. CDR3 bases: TGTGCCATCAGTGACCCGGGACAGAATCAAGAGACCCAGTACTTC. Translated, it gives CAISDPGQNQETQYF.